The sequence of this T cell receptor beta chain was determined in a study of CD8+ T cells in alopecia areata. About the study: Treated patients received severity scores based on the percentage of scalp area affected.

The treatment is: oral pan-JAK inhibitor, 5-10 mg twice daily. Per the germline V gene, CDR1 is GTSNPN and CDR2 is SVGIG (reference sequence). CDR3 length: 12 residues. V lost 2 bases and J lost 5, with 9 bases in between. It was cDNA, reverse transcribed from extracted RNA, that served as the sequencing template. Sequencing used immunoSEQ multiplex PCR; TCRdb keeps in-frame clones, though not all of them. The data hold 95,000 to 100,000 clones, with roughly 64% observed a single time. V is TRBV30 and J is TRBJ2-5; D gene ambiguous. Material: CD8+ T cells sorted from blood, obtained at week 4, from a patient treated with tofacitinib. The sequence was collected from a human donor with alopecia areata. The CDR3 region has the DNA TGTGCCTGGAGTAGCCCTCAGGAGACCCAGTACTTC. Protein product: CAWSSPQETQYF.